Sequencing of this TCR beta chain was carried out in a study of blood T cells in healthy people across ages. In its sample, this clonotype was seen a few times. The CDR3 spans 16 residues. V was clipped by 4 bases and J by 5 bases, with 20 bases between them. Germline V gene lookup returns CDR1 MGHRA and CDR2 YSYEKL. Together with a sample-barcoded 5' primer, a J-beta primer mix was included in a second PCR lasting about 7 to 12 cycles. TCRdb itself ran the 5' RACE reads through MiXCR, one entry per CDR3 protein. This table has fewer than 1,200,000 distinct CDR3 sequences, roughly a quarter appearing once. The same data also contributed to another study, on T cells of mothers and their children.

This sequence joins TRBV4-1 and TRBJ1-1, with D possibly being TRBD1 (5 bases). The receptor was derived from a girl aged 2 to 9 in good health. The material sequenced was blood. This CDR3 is CASSPHSGTAHTEAFF. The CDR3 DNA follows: TGCGCCAGCAGCCCTCATAGCGGGACCGCTCATACTGAAGCTTTCTTT.